The clone carrying this TCR beta chain was detected ten times or more. Germline V gene data show CDR1 as SGHTA and CDR2 as FQGNSA. V was shortened by 5 bases and J by 2 bases, with 12 bases between the two germline ends. The CDR3 consists of 14 residues. This specimen belongs to a study of T cell repertoires in cytomegalovirus infection. Study-wide context: Public TCR beta signatures provided an indication of both CMV infection and a matching HLA type.

Each CDR3 protein is one row after TCRdb ran MiXCR on the reads. The sample holds 630,000 or so distinct CDR3 sequences; around 24% are singletons and the top ten take roughly 8%. The receptor was isolated from a human donor in good health (CMV status not recorded). Some clones in this sample may be carry-over from other donors' samples. The J gene is TRBJ2-5, the V gene TRBV7-2; TRBD1 might be the D (6 bases). Sample: CD8+ T cells from PBMCs. The CDR3 coding sequence is TGTGCCAGCAGCCGACAGGCTTCACAAGAGACCCAGTACTTC. Protein product: CASSRQASQETQYF.